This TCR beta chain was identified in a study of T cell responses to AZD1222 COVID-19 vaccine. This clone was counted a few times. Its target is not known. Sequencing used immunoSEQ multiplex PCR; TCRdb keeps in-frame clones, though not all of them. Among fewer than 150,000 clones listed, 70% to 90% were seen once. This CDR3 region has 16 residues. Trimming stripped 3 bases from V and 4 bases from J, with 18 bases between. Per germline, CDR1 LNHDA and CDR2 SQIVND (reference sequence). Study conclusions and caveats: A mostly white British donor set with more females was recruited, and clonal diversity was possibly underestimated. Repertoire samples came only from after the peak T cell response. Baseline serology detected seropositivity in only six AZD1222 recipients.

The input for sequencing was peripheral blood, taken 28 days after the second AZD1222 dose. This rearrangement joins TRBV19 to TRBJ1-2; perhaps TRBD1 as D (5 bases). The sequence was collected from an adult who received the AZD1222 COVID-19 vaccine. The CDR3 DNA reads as TGTGCCAGTAGTATCGTGGGGCAGGGAGCCGCCTATGGCTACACCTTC. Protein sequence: CASSIVGQGAAYGYTF.